This is a list of T cell receptor beta chains from one sample in a study of shared clonotypes between healthy human individuals. Here immunoSEQ multiplex PCR was the method, and the copy in TCRdb shows in-frame clones only, minus some. The sample contains more than 2 million clones, around 93% of which appear only once. Sequencing was done on a sample of naive CD8+ T cells from PBMCs. The receptors come from a young man in good health. Some clones in this sample may be carry-over from other donors' samples. Both conserved end residues are part of each CDR3. The order of the fields is J gene, clone size, D gene, V gene, CDR3 protein, CDR3 DNA. D genes are given only for firm matches. The listing skips clone size in some rows; elsewhere it reads once, few, many or a size class.

J: TRBJ1-2
size: once
D: TRBD1
V: TRBV10-3
CDR3: CAISSGTANYGYTF
DNA: TGTGCCATCAGCTCCGGGACAGCTAACTATGGCTACACCTTC

J: TRBJ1-2
size: NA
D: NA
V: TRBV28
CDR3: CASTIQAGVRYGYTF
DNA: TGTGCCAGCACCATTCAAGCGGGGGTTCGCTATGGCTACACCTTC

J: TRBJ2-7
size: once
D: NA
V: TRBV27
CDR3: CASRPRAVQAYEQYF
DNA: TGTGCCAGCAGGCCCCGGGCCGTCCAGGCCTACGAGCAGTACTTC

J: TRBJ2-1
size: NA
D: NA
V: TRBV7-9
CDR3: CASSSRPLEGNEQFF
DNA: TGTGCCAGCAGCTCCCGGCCTCTGGAGGGCAATGAGCAGTTCTTC

J: TRBJ2-7
size: NA
D: NA
V: TRBV2
CDR3: CASSYSRATSTYEQYF
DNA: TGTGCCAGCAGTTACTCGCGGGCAACCAGTACCTACGAGCAGTACTTC

J: TRBJ1-2
size: NA
D: TRBD1
V: TRBV5-4
CDR3: CASSLDRDYGYTF
DNA: TGTGCCAGCAGCCTCGACAGGGACTATGGCTACACCTTC

J: TRBJ1-4
size: NA
D: NA
V: TRBV25-1
CDR3: CASSEFPPRSNEKLFF
DNA: TGTGCCAGCAGTGAATTTCCCCCTCGCAGCAATGAAAAACTGTTTTTT

J: TRBJ2-7
size: NA
D: NA
V: TRBV6-6
CDR3: CASRPWDRAHEQYF
DNA: TGTGCCAGCAGACCATGGGACCGAGCCCACGAGCAGTACTTC

J: TRBJ2-7
size: NA
D: NA
V: TRBV4-1
CDR3: CASSLGLTSSYEQYF
DNA: TGCGCCAGCAGCCTAGGCCTAACTTCCTCCTACGAGCAGTACTTC

J: TRBJ2-7
size: NA
D: TRBD1
V: TRBV7-8
CDR3: CASSHPGQGFDQYF
DNA: TGTGCCAGCAGCCACCCGGGACAGGGGTTCGATCAGTACTTC

J: TRBJ2-7
size: few
D: TRBD2
V: TRBV25-1
CDR3: CASSHSGRYEQYF
DNA: TGTGCCAGCAGCCATAGCGGGAGGTACGAGCAGTACTTC

J: TRBJ2-7
size: NA
D: NA
V: TRBV6-5
CDR3: CASSPGTSAYEQYF
DNA: TGTGCCAGCAGTCCCGGGACCTCTGCCTACGAGCAGTACTTC

J: TRBJ2-2
size: NA
D: TRBD1
V: TRBV9
CDR3: CASSVSDRGHPGELFF
DNA: TGTGCCAGCAGCGTATCGGACAGGGGGCATCCCGGGGAGCTGTTTTTT

J: TRBJ2-1
size: NA
D: TRBD2
V: TRBV11-2
CDR3: CASRLSASGIYNEQFF
DNA: TGTGCCAGCAGATTATCGGCTAGCGGGATCTACAATGAGCAGTTCTTC

J: TRBJ1-4
size: NA
D: TRBD1
V: TRBV4-3
CDR3: CASSQDGTGVDEKLFF
DNA: TGCGCCAGCAGCCAAGATGGGACAGGGGTAGATGAAAAACTGTTTTTT

J: TRBJ2-3
size: NA
D: NA
V: TRBV7-6
CDR3: CASSLAQQRRSTDTQYF
DNA: TGTGCCAGCAGCTTAGCGCAACAACGGCGGAGCACAGATACGCAGTATTTT

J: TRBJ2-7
size: NA
D: NA
V: TRBV6-1
CDR3: CASSEGVGLVYEQYF
DNA: TGTGCCAGCAGTGAGGGCGTAGGACTTGTCTACGAGCAGTACTTC

J: TRBJ2-2
size: NA
D: NA
V: TRBV7-9
CDR3: CASSPPPTRANTGELFF
DNA: TGTGCCAGCAGTCCACCCCCGACTAGAGCTAACACCGGGGAGCTGTTTTTT

J: TRBJ2-7
size: NA
D: NA
V: TRBV6-6
CDR3: CASSYSNDYEQYF
DNA: TGTGCCAGCAGTTACTCGAACGATTACGAGCAGTACTTC

J: TRBJ2-3
size: NA
D: NA
V: TRBV7-9
CDR3: CASSLGASQRSTDTQYF
DNA: TGTGCCAGCAGCTTAGGGGCCTCCCAGAGAAGCACAGATACGCAGTATTTT

J: TRBJ2-3
size: NA
D: TRBD2
V: TRBV19
CDR3: CASSIGGLAGTDTQYF
DNA: TGTGCCAGTAGTATCGGTGGGCTAGCGGGAACAGATACGCAGTATTTT

J: TRBJ2-7
size: NA
D: TRBD2
V: TRBV5-4
CDR3: CASSWKRELSHEQYF
DNA: TGTGCCAGCAGTTGGAAGCGGGAGCTGTCCCACGAGCAGTACTTC

J: TRBJ1-2
size: NA
D: NA
V: TRBV11-3
CDR3: CASSLSDSYGYTF
DNA: TGTGCCAGCAGCCTTTCAGACTCCTATGGCTACACCTTC